This T cell receptor (beta chain) originates from a study of Graves' ophthalmopathy and Graves' hyperthyroidism. There are many counts of this clonotype. RNA transcripts were the template, and TCR beta CDR3 regions were amplified from them. HTBI primers were employed in first-round RT-PCR, then a second-round multiplex PCR followed. TCRdb reprocessed the multiplex PCR reads via MiXCR and lists one record per CDR3 protein. The sample consists of about half a million distinct CDR3 sequences, approximately 15% of them appearing once. This CDR3 is built from 15 residues. V was pared by 5 bases and J by 8 bases, with 21 bases between.

This chain joins TRBV12-3 or TRBV12-4 and TRBJ1-2; D is perhaps TRBD1 (6 bases). Material for sequencing was blood. The receptor was isolated from a woman between 25 and 40 years old with Graves' ophthalmopathy. CDR3 residues: CASSTVGGKQPGYTF. The CDR3, as DNA: TGTGCCAGCAGTACGGTCGGGGGCAAACAACCGGGCTACACCTTC.